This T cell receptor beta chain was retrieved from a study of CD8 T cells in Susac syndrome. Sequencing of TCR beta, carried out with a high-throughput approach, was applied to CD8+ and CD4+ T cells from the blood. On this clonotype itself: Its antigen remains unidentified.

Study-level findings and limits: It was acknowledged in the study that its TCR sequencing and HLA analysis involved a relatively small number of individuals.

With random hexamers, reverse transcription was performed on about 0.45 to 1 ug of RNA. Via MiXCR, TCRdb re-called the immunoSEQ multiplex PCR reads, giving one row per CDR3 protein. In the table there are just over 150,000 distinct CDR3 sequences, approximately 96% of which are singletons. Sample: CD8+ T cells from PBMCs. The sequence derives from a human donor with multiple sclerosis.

In nucleotides, the CDR3 is TGTGCCAGCATGACAGGGGTTTACTTC. This encodes CASMTGVYF. This chain connects TRBV27 to TRBJ2-5, with 8 bases aligning to TRBD1. Germline loops: CDR1 MNHEY, CDR2 SMNVEV (reference sequence). V dropped 7 bases and J dropped 14; count of bases not matched to a gene: 3. The CDR3 runs to 9 residues.